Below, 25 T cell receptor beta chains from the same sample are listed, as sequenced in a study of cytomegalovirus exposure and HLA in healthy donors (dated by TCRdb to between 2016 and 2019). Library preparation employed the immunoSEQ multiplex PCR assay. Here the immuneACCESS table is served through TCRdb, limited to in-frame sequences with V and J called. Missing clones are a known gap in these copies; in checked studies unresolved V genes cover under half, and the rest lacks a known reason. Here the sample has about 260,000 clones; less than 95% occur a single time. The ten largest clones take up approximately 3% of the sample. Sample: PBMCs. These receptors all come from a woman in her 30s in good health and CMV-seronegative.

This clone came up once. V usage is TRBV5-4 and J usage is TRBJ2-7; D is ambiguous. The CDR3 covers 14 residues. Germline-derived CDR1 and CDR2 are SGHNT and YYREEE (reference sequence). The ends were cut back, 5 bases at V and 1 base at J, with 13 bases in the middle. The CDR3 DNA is TGTGCCAGCAGAAAGGAACTGGAGTCCTACGAGCAGTACTTC. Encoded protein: CASRKELESYEQYF. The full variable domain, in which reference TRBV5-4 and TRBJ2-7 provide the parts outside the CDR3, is ETGVTQSPTHLIKTRGQQVTLRCSSQSGHNTVSWYQQALGQGPQFIFQYYREEENGRGNFPPRFSGLQFPNYSSELNVNALELDDSALYLCASRKELESYEQYFGPGTRLTVT.

As DNA, the CDR3 is TGTGCCAGTAGTATCCCGATTAGCGGGAGGAGTCACGAGCAGTACTTC. Translation: CASSIPISGRSHEQYF. The rearrangement joins TRBV19 to TRBJ2-7, with TRBD2 matching 10 bases. The trim removed 3 bases at V and 5 bases at J, leaving 10 bases unmatched. CDR1 and CDR2 (germline): LNHDA, SQIVND (reference sequence). The CDR3 loop spans 16 amino acids.

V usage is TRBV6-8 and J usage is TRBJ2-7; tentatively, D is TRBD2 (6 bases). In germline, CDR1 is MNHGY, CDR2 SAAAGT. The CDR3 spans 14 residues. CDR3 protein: CGGVHSGSSYEQYF. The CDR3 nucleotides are TGTGGCGGGGTCCACAGCGGCAGCTCCTACGAGCAGTACTTC.

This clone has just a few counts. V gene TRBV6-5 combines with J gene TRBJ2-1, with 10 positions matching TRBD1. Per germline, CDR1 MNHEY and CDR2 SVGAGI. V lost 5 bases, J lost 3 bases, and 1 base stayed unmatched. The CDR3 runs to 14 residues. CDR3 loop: CASSGDRGYNEQFF. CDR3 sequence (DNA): TGTGCCAGCAGTGGGGACAGGGGCTACAATGAGCAGTTCTTC.

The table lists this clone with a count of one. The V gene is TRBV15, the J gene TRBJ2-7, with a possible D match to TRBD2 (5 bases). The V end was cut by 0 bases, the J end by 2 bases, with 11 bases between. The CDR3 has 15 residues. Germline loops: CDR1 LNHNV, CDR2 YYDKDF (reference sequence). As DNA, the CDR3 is TGTGCCACCAGCAGAGATCAGAGGGCCGCCTACGAGCAGTACTTC. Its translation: CATSRDQRAAYEQYF.

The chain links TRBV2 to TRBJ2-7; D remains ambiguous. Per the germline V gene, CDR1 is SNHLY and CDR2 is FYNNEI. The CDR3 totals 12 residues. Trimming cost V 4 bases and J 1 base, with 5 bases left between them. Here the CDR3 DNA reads TGTGCCAGCAGTGGAAGGTCCTACGAGCAGTACTTC. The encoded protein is CASSGRSYEQYF.

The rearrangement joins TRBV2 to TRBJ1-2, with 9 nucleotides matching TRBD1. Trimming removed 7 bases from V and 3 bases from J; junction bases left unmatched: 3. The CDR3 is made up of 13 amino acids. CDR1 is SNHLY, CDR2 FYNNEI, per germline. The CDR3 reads CASTRQGDYGYTF. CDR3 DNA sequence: TGTGCCAGCACCAGACAGGGGGACTATGGCTACACCTTC.

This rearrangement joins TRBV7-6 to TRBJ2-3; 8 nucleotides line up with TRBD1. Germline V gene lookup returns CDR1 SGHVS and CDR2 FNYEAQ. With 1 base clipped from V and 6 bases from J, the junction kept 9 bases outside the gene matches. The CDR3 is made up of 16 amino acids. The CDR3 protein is CASSLGVDRGTDTQYF. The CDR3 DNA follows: TGTGCCAGCAGCTTAGGGGTCGACAGGGGTACGGATACGCAGTATTTT.

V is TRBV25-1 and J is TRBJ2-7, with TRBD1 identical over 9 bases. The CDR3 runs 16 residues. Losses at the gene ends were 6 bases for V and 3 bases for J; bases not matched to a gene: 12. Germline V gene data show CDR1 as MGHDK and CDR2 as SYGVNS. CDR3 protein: CASSSPPGQGLYEQYF. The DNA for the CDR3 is TGTGCCAGCAGCTCCCCTCCGGGACAGGGTCTCTACGAGCAGTACTTC.

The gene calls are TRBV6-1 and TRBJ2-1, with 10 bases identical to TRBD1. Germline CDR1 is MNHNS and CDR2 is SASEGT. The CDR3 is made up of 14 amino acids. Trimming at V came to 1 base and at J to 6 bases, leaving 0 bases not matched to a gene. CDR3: CASSEGTGGNEQFF. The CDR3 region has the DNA TGTGCCAGCAGTGAAGGGACAGGGGGCAATGAGCAGTTCTTC.

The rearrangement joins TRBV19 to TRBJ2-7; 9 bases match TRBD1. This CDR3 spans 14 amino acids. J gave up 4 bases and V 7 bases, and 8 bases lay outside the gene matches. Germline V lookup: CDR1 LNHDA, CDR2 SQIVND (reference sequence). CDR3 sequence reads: CASTAGTGIYEQYF. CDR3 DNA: TGTGCCAGTACCGCGGGGACAGGGATATACGAGCAGTACTTC.

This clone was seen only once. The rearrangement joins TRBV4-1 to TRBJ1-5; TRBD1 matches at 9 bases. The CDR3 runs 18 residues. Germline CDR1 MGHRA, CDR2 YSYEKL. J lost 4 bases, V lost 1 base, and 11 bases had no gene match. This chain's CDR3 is CASSQVPRTGARNQPQHF. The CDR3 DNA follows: TGCGCCAGCAGCCAAGTCCCCCGGACAGGGGCGAGAAATCAGCCCCAGCATTTT.

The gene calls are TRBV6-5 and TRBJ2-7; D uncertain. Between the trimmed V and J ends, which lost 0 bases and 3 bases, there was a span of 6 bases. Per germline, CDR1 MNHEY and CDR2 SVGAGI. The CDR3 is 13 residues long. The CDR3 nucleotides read TGTGCCAGCAGTTACTCCGTCGGCTACGAGCAGTACTTC. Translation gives CASSYSVGYEQYF.

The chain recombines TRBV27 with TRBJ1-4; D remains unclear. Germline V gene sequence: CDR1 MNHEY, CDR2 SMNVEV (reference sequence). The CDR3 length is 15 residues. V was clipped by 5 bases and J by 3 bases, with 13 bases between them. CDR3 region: CASSPHRTSNEKLFF. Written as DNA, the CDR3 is TGTGCCAGCAGTCCACACCGAACCTCTAATGAAAAACTGTTTTTT.

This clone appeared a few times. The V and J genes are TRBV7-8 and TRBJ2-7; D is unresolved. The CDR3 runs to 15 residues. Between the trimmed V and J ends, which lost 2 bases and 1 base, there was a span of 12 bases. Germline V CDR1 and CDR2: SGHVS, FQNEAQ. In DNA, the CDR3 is TGTGCCAGCAGCTTACGGGCAGACCTATCCTACGAGCAGTACTTC. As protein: CASSLRADLSYEQYF.

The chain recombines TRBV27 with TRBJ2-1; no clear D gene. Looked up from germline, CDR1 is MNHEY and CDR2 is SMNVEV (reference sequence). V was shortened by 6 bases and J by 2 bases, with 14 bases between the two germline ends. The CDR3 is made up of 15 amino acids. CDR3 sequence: CASSIRHQTYNEQFF. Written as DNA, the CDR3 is TGTGCCAGCAGCATCAGACATCAAACCTACAATGAGCAGTTCTTC.

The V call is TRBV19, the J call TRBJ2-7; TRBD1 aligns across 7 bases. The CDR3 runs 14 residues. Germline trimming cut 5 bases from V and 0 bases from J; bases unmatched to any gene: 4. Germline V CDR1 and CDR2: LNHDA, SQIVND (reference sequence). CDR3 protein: CASSPTGASYEQYF. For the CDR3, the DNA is TGTGCCAGTAGTCCTACAGGGGCCTCCTACGAGCAGTACTTC.

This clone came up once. The CDR3, as DNA: TGTGCCAGCAGCGTAGGGGGCGCCAAAAACATTCAGTACTTC. This sequence encodes CASSVGGAKNIQYF. The chain links TRBV9 to TRBJ2-4; D perhaps matches TRBD1 (5 bases). V was cut by 0 bases and J by 1 base, with 5 bases left in between. Germline values: CDR1 SGDLS, CDR2 YYNGEE. The CDR3 extends over 14 amino acids. The variable domain in full, completed from reference TRBV9 and TRBJ2-4, reads DSGVTQTPKHLITATGQRVTLRCSPRSGDLSVYWYQQSLDQGLQFLIQYYNGEERAKGNILERFSAQQFPDLHSELNLSSLELGDSALYFCASSVGGAKNIQYFGAGTRLSVL.

The CDR3 DNA sequence: TGTGCCAGCAGCGCGCATAGGACAGGGTCGAACAATGAGCAGTTCTTC. Its protein is CASSAHRTGSNNEQFF. The rearrangement links TRBV9 to TRBJ2-1; TRBD1 matches at 8 bases. V shed 3 bases and J 5 bases; nucleotides not matched to a gene: 10. Germline loops: CDR1 SGDLS, CDR2 YYNGEE. The CDR3 covers 16 residues.

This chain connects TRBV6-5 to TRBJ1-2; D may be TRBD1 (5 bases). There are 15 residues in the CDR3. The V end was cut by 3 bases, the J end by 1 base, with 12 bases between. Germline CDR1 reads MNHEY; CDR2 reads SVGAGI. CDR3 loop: CASSYTGRVNYGYTF. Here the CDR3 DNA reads TGTGCCAGCAGTTATACAGGCAGGGTTAACTATGGCTACACCTTC.

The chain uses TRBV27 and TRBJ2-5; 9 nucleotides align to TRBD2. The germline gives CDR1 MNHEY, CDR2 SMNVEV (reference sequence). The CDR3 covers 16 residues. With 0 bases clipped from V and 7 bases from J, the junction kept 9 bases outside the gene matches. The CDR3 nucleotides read TGTGCCAGCAGTTTATCGCCACTAGCGGGTCCTGGGACCCAGTACTTC. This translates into CASSLSPLAGPGTQYF.

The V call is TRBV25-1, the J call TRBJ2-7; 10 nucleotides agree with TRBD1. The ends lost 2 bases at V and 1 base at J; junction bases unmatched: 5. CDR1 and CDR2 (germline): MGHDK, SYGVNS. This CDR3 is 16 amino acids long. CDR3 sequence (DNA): TGTGCCAGCAGTGAACCCCGGACAGGGGGGTCCTACGAGCAGTACTTC. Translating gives CASSEPRTGGSYEQYF.

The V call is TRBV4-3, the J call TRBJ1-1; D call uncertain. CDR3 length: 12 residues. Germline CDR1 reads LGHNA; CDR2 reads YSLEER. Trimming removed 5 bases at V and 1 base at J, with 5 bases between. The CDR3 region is CASSGGNTEAFF. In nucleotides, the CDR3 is TGCGCCAGCAGCGGAGGGAACACTGAAGCTTTCTTT.

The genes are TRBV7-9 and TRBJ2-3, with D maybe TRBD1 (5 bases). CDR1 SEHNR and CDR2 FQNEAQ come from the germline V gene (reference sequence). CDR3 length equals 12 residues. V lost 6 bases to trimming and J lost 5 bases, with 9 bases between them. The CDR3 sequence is CASRNQGDTQYF. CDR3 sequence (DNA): TGTGCCAGCAGAAATCAGGGAGATACGCAGTATTTT. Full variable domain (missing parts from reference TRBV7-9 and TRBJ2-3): DTGVSQNPRHKITKRGQNVTFRCDPISEHNRLYWYRQTLGQGPEFLTYFQNEAQLEKSRLLSDRFSAERPKGSFSTLEIQRTEQGDSAMYLCASRNQGDTQYFGPGTRLTVL.

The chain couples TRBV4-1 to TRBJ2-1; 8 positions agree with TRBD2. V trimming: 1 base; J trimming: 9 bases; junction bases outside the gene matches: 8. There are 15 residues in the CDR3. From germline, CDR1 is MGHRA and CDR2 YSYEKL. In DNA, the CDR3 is TGCGCCAGCAGCCAAGCGGGACTAGTGGCGAGTGAGCAGTTCTTC. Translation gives CASSQAGLVASEQFF.